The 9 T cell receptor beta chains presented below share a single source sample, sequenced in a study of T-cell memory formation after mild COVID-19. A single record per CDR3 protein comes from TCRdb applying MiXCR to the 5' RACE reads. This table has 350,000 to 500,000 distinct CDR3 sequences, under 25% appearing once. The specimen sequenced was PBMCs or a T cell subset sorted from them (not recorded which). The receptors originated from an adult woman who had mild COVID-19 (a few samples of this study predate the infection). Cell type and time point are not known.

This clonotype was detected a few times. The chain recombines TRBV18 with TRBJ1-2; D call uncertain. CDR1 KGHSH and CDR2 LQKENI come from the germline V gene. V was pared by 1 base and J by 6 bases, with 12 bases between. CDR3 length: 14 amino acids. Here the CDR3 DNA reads TGTGCCAGCTCACCACGTTCGGTCCCAAATGGCTACACCTTC. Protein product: CASSPRSVPNGYTF.

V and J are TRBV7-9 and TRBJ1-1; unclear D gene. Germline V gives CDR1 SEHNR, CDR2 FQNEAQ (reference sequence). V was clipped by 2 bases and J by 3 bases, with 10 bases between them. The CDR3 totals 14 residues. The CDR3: CASSLTGVHTEAFF. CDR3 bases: TGTGCCAGCAGCTTAACCGGGGTCCACACTGAAGCTTTCTTT.

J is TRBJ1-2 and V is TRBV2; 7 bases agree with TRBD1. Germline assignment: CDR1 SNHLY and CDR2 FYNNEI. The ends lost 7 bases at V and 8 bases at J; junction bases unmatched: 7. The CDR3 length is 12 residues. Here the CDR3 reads CASNLDRDGYTF. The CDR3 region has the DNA TGTGCCAGCAACCTAGACAGGGACGGCTACACCTTC. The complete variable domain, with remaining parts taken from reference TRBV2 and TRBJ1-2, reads EPEVTQTPSHQVTQMGQEVILRCVPISNHLYFYWYRQILGQKVEFLVSFYNNEISEKSEIFDDQFSVERPDGSNFTLKIRSTKLEDSAMYFCASNLDRDGYTFGSGTRLTVV.

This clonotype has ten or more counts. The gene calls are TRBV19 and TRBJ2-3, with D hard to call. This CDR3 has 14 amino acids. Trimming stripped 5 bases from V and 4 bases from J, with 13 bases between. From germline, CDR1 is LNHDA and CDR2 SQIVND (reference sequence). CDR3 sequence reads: CASSPSSESDTQYF. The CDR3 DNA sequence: TGTGCCAGTAGTCCCAGCTCAGAGTCAGATACGCAGTATTTT.

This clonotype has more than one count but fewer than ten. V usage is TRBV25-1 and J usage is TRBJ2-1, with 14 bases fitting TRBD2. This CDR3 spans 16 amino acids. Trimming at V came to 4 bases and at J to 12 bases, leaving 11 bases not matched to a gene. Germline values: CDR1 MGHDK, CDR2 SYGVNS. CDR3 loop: CASSGAGTSGGVRQFF. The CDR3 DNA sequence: TGTGCCAGCAGTGGAGCCGGGACTAGCGGGGGTGTTAGGCAGTTCTTC.

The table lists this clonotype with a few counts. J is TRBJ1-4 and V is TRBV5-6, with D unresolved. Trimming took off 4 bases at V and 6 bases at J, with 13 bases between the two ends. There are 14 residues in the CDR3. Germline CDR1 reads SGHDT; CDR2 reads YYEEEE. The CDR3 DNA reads TGTGCCAGCAGCACCGGACTGTTGGATGAAAAACTGTTTTTT. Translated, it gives CASSTGLLDEKLFF. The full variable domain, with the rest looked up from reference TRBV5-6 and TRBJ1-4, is DAGVTQSPTHLIKTRGQQVTLRCSPKSGHDTVSWYQQALGQGPQFIFQYYEEEERQRGNFPDRFSGHQFPNYSSELNVNALLLGDSALYLCASSTGLLDEKLFFGSGTQLSVL.

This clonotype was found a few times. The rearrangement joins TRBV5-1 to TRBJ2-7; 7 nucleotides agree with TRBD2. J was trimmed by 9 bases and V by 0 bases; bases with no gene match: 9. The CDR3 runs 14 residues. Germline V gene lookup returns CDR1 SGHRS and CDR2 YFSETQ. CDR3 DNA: TGCGCCAGCAGCTTGGGAGCGGGGTCTGAGTGGCAGTACTTC. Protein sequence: CASSLGAGSEWQYF.

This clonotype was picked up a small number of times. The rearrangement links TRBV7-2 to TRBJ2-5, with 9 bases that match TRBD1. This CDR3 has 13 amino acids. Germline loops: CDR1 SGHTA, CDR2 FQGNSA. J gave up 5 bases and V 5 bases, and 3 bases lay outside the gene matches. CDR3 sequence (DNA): TGTGCCAGCAGCCCCGGGACAGGGGAGACCCAGTACTTC. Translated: CASSPGTGETQYF. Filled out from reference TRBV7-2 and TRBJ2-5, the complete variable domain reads GAGVSQSPSNKVTEKGKDVELRCDPISGHTALYWYRQSLGQGLEFLIYFQGNSAPDKSGLPSDRFSAERTGGSVSTLTIQRTQQEDSAVYLCASSPGTGETQYFGPGTRLLVL.

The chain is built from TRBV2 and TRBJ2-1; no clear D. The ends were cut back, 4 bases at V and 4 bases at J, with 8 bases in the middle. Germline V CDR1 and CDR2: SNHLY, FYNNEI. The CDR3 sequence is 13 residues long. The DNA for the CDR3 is TGTGCCAGCAGTGCCGGAAGTTACAATGAGCAGTTCTTC. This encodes CASSAGSYNEQFF.